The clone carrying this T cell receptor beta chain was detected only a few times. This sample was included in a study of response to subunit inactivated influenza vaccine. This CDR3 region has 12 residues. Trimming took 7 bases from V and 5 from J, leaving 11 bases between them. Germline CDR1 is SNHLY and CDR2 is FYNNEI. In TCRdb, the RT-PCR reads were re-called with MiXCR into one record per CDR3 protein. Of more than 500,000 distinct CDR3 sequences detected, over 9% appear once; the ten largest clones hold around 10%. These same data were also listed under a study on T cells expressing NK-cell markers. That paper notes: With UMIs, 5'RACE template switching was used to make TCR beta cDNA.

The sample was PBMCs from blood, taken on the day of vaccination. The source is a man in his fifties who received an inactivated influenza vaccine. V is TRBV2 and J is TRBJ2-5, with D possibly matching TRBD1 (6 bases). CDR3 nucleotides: TGTGCCAGCACCAGGGGAAAGGAGACCCAGTACTTC. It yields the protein CASTRGKETQYF.